One and the same sample provided the 28 T cell receptor beta chains below, sequenced in a study of blood T cell repertoires in COVID-19. The repertoire was sequenced with immunoSEQ multiplex PCR; TCRdb's copy has only in-frame clones and lacks some. The sample lists 150,000 to 200,000 clones, about 84% occurring once. Input material: PBMCs or T cells enriched from blood (not recorded which). These receptors all come from a woman aged 25-40 years who had recovered from COVID-19.

The chain's CDR3 is CASGTWGHEQYF. CDR3 coding DNA: TGTGCCAGTGGGACATGGGGCCACGAGCAGTACTTC. The rearrangement uses TRBV2 and TRBJ2-7; possible D gene TRBD1, 6 bases. Germline assignment: CDR1 SNHLY and CDR2 FYNNEI. The V end was cut by 9 bases, the J end by 5 bases, with 14 bases between. The CDR3 covers 12 residues.

About this clone: Additional DNA sequences in this sample encode the identical CDR3. J is TRBJ2-3 and V is TRBV27; 11 bases are a match to TRBD2. Germline CDR1 MNHEY, CDR2 SMNVEV (reference sequence). There are 16 residues in the CDR3. The junction had 5 bases not matched to a gene; V was cut back by 5 bases and J by 1 base. The CDR3 loop reads CASSLRTSGRTDTQYF. The CDR3 bases are TGTGCCAGCAGTCTACGGACTAGCGGGCGCACAGATACGCAGTATTTT.

This clone was seen just once. The chain has TRBV28 and TRBJ1-5; D is unclear. Germline V gives CDR1 MDHEN, CDR2 SYDVKM. CDR3 length equals 15 residues. The V end lost 6 bases, the J end lost 4 bases, and 16 bases lay between the germline ends. The CDR3 reads CASRHLDPGNQPQHF. CDR3 nucleotide sequence: TGTGCCAGCAGGCACTTAGATCCGGGAAATCAGCCCCAGCATTTT.

The rearrangement links TRBV19 to TRBJ1-5; the D gene is possibly TRBD1 (5 bases). Germline loops: CDR1 LNHDA, CDR2 SQIVND (reference sequence). The CDR3 is 14 residues long. Trimming left V 8 bases short and J 3 bases short, with 14 bases between. The DNA for the CDR3 is TGTGCCAGTCACGGGGGTTGGGACAATCAGCCCCAGCATTTT. It encodes CASHGGWDNQPQHF. Together with reference TRBV19 and TRBJ1-5, the CDR3 gives the full variable domain: DGGITQSPKYLFRKEGQNVTLSCEQNLNHDAMYWYRQDPGQGLRLIYYSQIVNDFQKGDIAEGYSVSREKKESFPLTVTSAQKNPTAFYLCASHGGWDNQPQHFGDGTRLSIL.

The V gene is TRBV28, the J gene TRBJ2-7; perhaps TRBD2 as D (6 bases). CDR1 and CDR2 from the germline V gene are MDHEN and SYDVKM. This CDR3 comprises 15 residues. Between the trimmed V and J ends, which lost 5 bases and 5 bases, there was a span of 19 bases. CDR3 DNA: TGTGCCAGCAGTGACCGGGACTCAGGAAAGAACGAGCAGTACTTC. Amino acids: CASSDRDSGKNEQYF.

The CDR3 here is CASSEVVAGYNEQFF. The DNA for the CDR3 is TGCGCCAGCAGTGAGGTAGTAGCGGGGTACAATGAGCAGTTCTTC. The chain uses TRBV10-2 and TRBJ2-1; 8 bases agree with TRBD2. From germline, CDR1 is WSHSY and CDR2 SAAADI. After removal of 2 bases from V and 4 bases from J, the junction contained 4 bases not matched to a gene. The CDR3 is made up of 15 amino acids.

The chain combines TRBV5-1 with TRBJ2-7; 9 bases match TRBD2. This CDR3 has 16 amino acids. Germline V gene lookup returns CDR1 SGHRS and CDR2 YFSETQ. J lost 3 bases, V lost 3 bases, and 10 bases had no gene match. The CDR3 sequence is CASSSRASGISYEQYF. CDR3 nucleotide sequence: TGCGCCAGCAGCTCAAGGGCTAGCGGGATCAGCTACGAGCAGTACTTC.

The V and J genes are TRBV6-5 and TRBJ1-5, with TRBD1 matching 9 bases. The CDR3 extends over 14 amino acids. Germline CDR1 is MNHEY and CDR2 is SVGAGI. V lost 10 bases and J lost 1; bases outside the gene matches: 5. For the CDR3, the DNA is TGTGCCACCAGGGACAGGGTGAGCAATCAGCCCCAGCATTTT. This codes for CATRDRVSNQPQHF.

This chain connects TRBV14 to TRBJ2-7, with D perhaps matching TRBD1 (6 bases). CDR3 length equals 19 residues. The V end was cut by 4 bases, the J end by 1 base, with 26 bases between. The germline V gene encodes CDR1 SGHDN and CDR2 FVKESK. The CDR3 loop is CASSPLYTFETGNSYEQYF. The CDR3 nucleotides read TGTGCCAGCAGCCCCCTATACACATTCGAGACAGGAAATTCCTACGAGCAGTACTTC. Full variable domain (outside the CDR3, taken from reference TRBV14 and TRBJ2-7): EAGVTQFPSHSVIEKGQTVTLRCDPISGHDNLYWYRRVMGKEIKFLLHFVKESKQDESGMPNNRFLAERTGGTYSTLKVQPAELEDSGVYFCASSPLYTFETGNSYEQYFGPGTRLTVT.

This rearrangement joins TRBV28 to TRBJ1-4; possible D gene TRBD1, 5 bases. Trimming took 8 bases from V and 7 from J, leaving 11 bases between them. The CDR3 extends over 12 amino acids. The V gene's germline CDR1 is MDHEN and CDR2 SYDVKM. This CDR3 reads CASGRRGEKLFF. The CDR3 DNA reads TGTGCCAGCGGTCGGAGGGGTGAAAAACTGTTTTTT.

The chain joins TRBV9 to TRBJ1-2; 7 bases line up with TRBD1. V was pared by 3 bases and J by 5 bases, with 10 bases of the junction left unmatched. This CDR3 region has 15 residues. The germline CDR1 and CDR2 sequences are SGDLS and YYNGEE. CDR3: CASSAGTVGFYGYTF. In nucleotides, the CDR3 is TGTGCCAGCAGCGCCGGGACAGTCGGATTTTATGGCTACACCTTC.

Only a few counts were recorded for this clone. An end of the junction does not agree with germline; a read error may underlie this. V usage is TRBV2 and J usage is TRBJ1-4, with D unclear. Germline V lookup: CDR1 SNHLY, CDR2 FYNNEI. This CDR3 is 12 amino acids long. The CDR3: CASSEAKFNVSF. The CDR3 nucleotides read TGTGCCAGCAGTGAAGCAAAGTTTAATGTTAGTTTT.

The chain couples TRBV12-3 or TRBV12-4 to TRBJ2-5; D might be TRBD1 (6 bases). The CDR3 is 13 residues long. Deletions cut 7 bases from V and 1 base from J, with 10 bases between. DNA of the CDR3: TGTGCCAGCATCTCGACAGGCCAAGAGACCCAGTACTTC. The encoded protein is CASISTGQETQYF.

The CDR3 spells CSVVGLAGEVPYEQYF. CDR3 nucleotides: TGCAGCGTGGTGGGACTAGCGGGAGAGGTCCCCTACGAGCAGTACTTC. V usage is TRBV29-1 and J usage is TRBJ2-7; 14 bases align to TRBD2. Germline V lookup: CDR1 SQVTM, CDR2 ANQGSEA. The CDR3 runs 16 residues. Losses at the gene ends were 6 bases for V and 2 bases for J; bases not matched to a gene: 9.

V is TRBV27 and J is TRBJ1-1, with D maybe TRBD1 (6 bases). CDR1 and CDR2 (germline): MNHEY, SMNVEV (reference sequence). The CDR3 runs to 15 residues. Trimming removed 3 bases at V and 3 bases at J, with 14 bases between. The CDR3 here is CASSFQTGRDTEAFF. CDR3 nucleotide sequence: TGTGCCAGCAGTTTCCAGACAGGTCGGGACACTGAAGCTTTCTTT.

The rearrangement links TRBV7-9 to TRBJ2-1; 10 nucleotides match TRBD2. With 1 base clipped from V and 10 bases from J, the junction kept 7 bases outside the gene matches. Germline CDR1 SEHNR, CDR2 FQNEAQ (reference sequence). The length of the CDR3 is 15 residues. DNA for the CDR3: TGTGCCAGCAGCTTAGTAACTAGCGGGACACCCGAGCAGTTCTTC. Its protein is CASSLVTSGTPEQFF.

V gene TRBV13 combines with J gene TRBJ2-1, with 10 bases aligning to TRBD2. Trimming cost V 5 bases and J 5 bases; bases outside gene matches: 12. The CDR3 contains 17 residues. Germline CDR1 PRHDT, CDR2 FYEKMQ (reference sequence). The CDR3 loop reads CASSILTLAGADNEQFF. The CDR3 bases are TGTGCCAGCAGCATATTAACCCTAGCGGGAGCGGACAATGAGCAGTTCTTC.

This clone was counted between two and nine times. The chain couples TRBV5-1 to TRBJ2-3; 7 positions agree with TRBD1. CDR3 length: 15 residues. From germline, CDR1 is SGHRS and CDR2 YFSETQ. The J segment lost 2 bases and the V segment lost 5 bases, leaving 8 bases of the junction unmatched. The CDR3 DNA reads TGCGCCAGCAGACCCGGACAGGTCAACACAGATACGCAGTATTTT. Protein product: CASRPGQVNTDTQYF.

This sequence joins TRBV7-8 and TRBJ2-5; TRBD2 matches at 12 bases. CDR1 is SGHVS and CDR2 is FQNEAQ in the germline V gene. V trimming: 6 bases; J trimming: 2 bases; junction bases outside the gene matches: 7. The CDR3 consists of 16 residues. CDR3 nucleotide sequence: TGTGCCAGCAGGTACGGACTAGCGGGATCTCAAGAGACCCAGTACTTC. Protein sequence: CASRYGLAGSQETQYF.

This clone was seen a single time. J is TRBJ1-2 and V is TRBV7-9, with D hard to call. Germline V gives CDR1 SEHNR, CDR2 FQNEAQ (reference sequence). CDR3 length: 13 amino acids. V lost 1 base to trimming and J lost 4 bases, with 7 bases between them. The CDR3 spells CASSLELSYGYTF. The CDR3 DNA reads as TGTGCCAGCAGCTTAGAACTTTCCTATGGCTACACCTTC. Filled out from reference TRBV7-9 and TRBJ1-2, the complete variable domain reads DTGVSQNPRHKITKRGQNVTFRCDPISEHNRLYWYRQTLGQGPEFLTYFQNEAQLEKSRLLSDRFSAERPKGSFSTLEIQRTEQGDSAMYLCASSLELSYGYTFGSGTRLTVV.

V gene TRBV24-1 combines with J gene TRBJ1-2; D is unclear. Germline-derived CDR1 and CDR2 are KGHDR and SFDVKD. V dropped 2 bases and J dropped 7 bases, with 7 bases sitting between them. The CDR3 has 12 residues. CDR3 nucleotide sequence: TGTGCCACCAGTGATTCACGGGGTGGCTACACCTTC. This translates into CATSDSRGGYTF.

This clone has just a few counts. The gene calls are TRBV6-1 and TRBJ2-7; 9 bases align to TRBD1. Germline V gene data show CDR1 as MNHNS and CDR2 as SASEGT. This CDR3 spans 14 amino acids. The ends lost 3 bases at V and 4 bases at J; junction bases unmatched: 4. DNA for the CDR3: TGTGCCAGCAGTGACCGGGACAGGGAGTACGAGCAGTACTTC. This codes for CASSDRDREYEQYF.

The chain's CDR3 is CASSWDRLTGELFF. The CDR3 DNA reads as TGTGCCAGCAGCTGGGACAGACTCACCGGGGAGCTGTTTTTT. V is TRBV5-5 and J is TRBJ2-2, with TRBD1 matching over 7 bases. The germline CDR1 and CDR2 sequences are SGHKS and YYEKEE (reference sequence). The CDR3 is 14 residues long. J was trimmed by 4 bases and V by 3 bases; bases with no gene match: 3.

The chain employs TRBV11-2 and TRBJ1-2; no firm D call. The CDR3 runs to 15 residues. Germline assignment: CDR1 SGHAT and CDR2 FQNNGV. V was shortened by 1 base and J by 8 bases, with 17 bases between the two germline ends. CDR3 nucleotides: TGTGCCAGCAGCTTAGTCCAGCACCTAGCGGGGGGCTACACCTTC. Translation gives CASSLVQHLAGGYTF.

This clone has just a few counts. The rearrangement uses TRBV19 and TRBJ2-3; TRBD2 matches 8 bases. The CDR3 has 16 amino acids. Germline V lookup: CDR1 LNHDA, CDR2 SQIVND (reference sequence). Unmatched junction bases numbered 19, after V lost 6 bases and J lost 11 bases. The CDR3 region is CASRPRGGVSTDEQYF. DNA of the CDR3: TGTGCCAGTAGGCCCCGGGGGGGAGTGAGCACAGATGAGCAGTATTTT.

The V gene is TRBV10-1, the J gene TRBJ2-1; 7 bases fit TRBD2. V lost 4 bases and J lost 5; bases outside the gene matches: 17. The CDR3 is 18 amino acids. Germline CDR1 is WNHNN and CDR2 is SYGVQD (reference sequence). The CDR3: CASSVGRLRAGRDNEQFF. CDR3 in DNA: TGCGCCAGCAGTGTTGGGCGTCTTCGAGCGGGAAGAGACAATGAGCAGTTCTTC.

The gene calls are TRBV5-4 and TRBJ1-6; 8 nucleotides align to TRBD1. The germline gives CDR1 SGHNT, CDR2 YYREEE (reference sequence). The CDR3 is 15 residues long. The junction had 8 bases not matched to a gene; V was cut back by 4 bases and J by 8 bases. The CDR3 coding sequence is TGTGCCAGCAGCCTCCATCAGGGGGCATATTCACCCCTCCACTTT. Its protein product is CASSLHQGAYSPLHF.

The rearrangement links TRBV24-1 to TRBJ2-7, with 12 bases aligning to TRBD1. The length of the CDR3 is 16 residues. The junction had 9 bases not matched to a gene; V was cut back by 3 bases and J by 7 bases. Per the germline V gene, CDR1 is KGHDR and CDR2 is SFDVKD. Here the CDR3 DNA reads TGTGCCACCAGTGATGGCCCGGGACAGGGGGCGGGGGAGCAGTACTTC. Translating gives CATSDGPGQGAGEQYF.